This T cell receptor (beta chain) stems from a study of blood T cell repertoires in COVID-19. Looking at the study overall: In each case, the material was cDNA or gDNA derived from T cells, B-cell-depleted T cells, or PBMCs.

Original methodology: Amplification with reference gene primers provided the estimates of nucleated cell counts. TCRdb's copy holds only in-frame clones and misses some; the assay was immunoSEQ multiplex PCR. Clonal size and the V and J genes are those of that table, whereas D and trimming came from the DNA. The sample lists more than 250,000 clones; about nine tenths were seen once. Germline V gene sequence: CDR1 SGHRS, CDR2 YFSETQ. V gave up 8 bases and J gave up 1 base, with 12 bases separating them. CDR3 length: 13 amino acids. Clinical history reported by participants formed the basis on which cohorts were assigned. All recovered Cohort 3 donors got two negative PCRs, got clearance, or saw symptom resolution.

This sequence joins TRBV5-1 and TRBJ1-1; D might be TRBD1 (5 bases). The receptor comes from a young woman who had recovered from COVID-19. Sample: PBMCs or T cells enriched from blood (not recorded which). CDR3 bases: TGCGCCAGTAAACAGGAAAGGAACACTGAAGCTTTCTTT. Its protein product is CASKQERNTEAFF.